These T cell receptor beta chains were read from a single sample in a study of cytomegalovirus exposure and HLA in healthy donors. Sequencing was performed with immunoSEQ multiplex PCR; in TCRdb, only in-frame clones are kept and a portion is missing. Of approximately 160,000 clones in the sample, around 77% were seen once. The material sequenced was PBMCs. The receptors here all came from a woman aged 25 to 39 in good health and CMV-seronegative. CDR3s include the opening cysteine and the closing phenylalanine or tryptophan. The D gene is left open where the match is weak. The size field is filled for only some rows; it gives once, few, many or a size class.

>TRBJ1-2|-|TRBV9|TRBD1
CASSVDRGYGYTF
TGTGCCAGCAGCGTCGACAGGGGCTATGGCTACACCTTC
>TRBJ1-2|-|TRBV5-4|TRBD1
CASSSRDSYGYTF
TGTGCCAGCAGCTCGCGGGACAGCTATGGCTACACCTTC
>TRBJ2-7|-|TRBV5-1|TRBD1
CASRPRTGANEQYF
TGCGCCAGCAGGCCCAGGACAGGGGCAAACGAGCAGTACTTC
>TRBJ2-3|-|TRBV6-1|-
CASSEQRHTDTQYF
TGTGCCAGCAGTGAGCAGCGGCACACAGATACGCAGTATTTT
>TRBJ1-2|-|TRBV7-9|-
CASSPGGGRSYGYTF
TGTGCCAGCAGCCCGGGGGGAGGGCGGTCCTATGGCTACACCTTC
>TRBJ2-3|few|TRBV6-5|TRBD2
CASRLAGGQDTQYF
TGTGCCAGCAGATTAGCGGGGGGGCAAGATACGCAGTATTTT
>TRBJ1-3|-|TRBV5-6|-
CASSLRTSVTGNTIYF
TGTGCCAGCAGCTTGAGGACATCGGTCACTGGAAACACCATATATTTT
>TRBJ1-4|-|TRBV7-8|TRBD1
CASRPGQGNEKLFF
TGTGCCAGCAGGCCGGGACAGGGCAATGAAAAACTGTTTTTT
>TRBJ1-2|few|TRBV6-6|TRBD1
CASSYSSGGNGYTF
TGTGCCAGCAGTTACTCGTCAGGGGGCAATGGCTACACCTTC
>TRBJ2-7|-|TRBV29-1|TRBD2
CSVEGLAGKEQYF
TGCAGCGTTGAAGGGCTAGCGGGTAAGGAGCAGTACTTC
>TRBJ1-1|-|TRBV18|-
CASSPRPNTEAFF
TGTGCCAGCTCACCACGGCCGAACACTGAAGCTTTCTTT
>TRBJ1-3|-|TRBV30|-
CAWSLRNTIYF
TGTGCCTGGAGTCTTCGAAACACCATATATTTT
>TRBJ1-1|-|TRBV6-1|-
CASSEDGGASTEAFF
TGTGCCAGCAGTGAAGACGGAGGGGCAAGCACTGAAGCTTTCTTT
>TRBJ2-2|-|TRBV4-3|-
CASSQSRDRELFF
TGCGCCAGCAGCCAGTCCCGGGACAGGGAGCTGTTTTTT
>TRBJ1-2|-|TRBV10-3|TRBD1
CAITFDRDNYGYTF
TGTGCCATCACTTTCGACAGGGATAACTATGGCTACACCTTC
>TRBJ2-7|-|TRBV29-1|-
CSVSGRDPPNYEQYF
TGCAGCGTTTCTGGTCGCGATCCCCCCAACTACGAGCAGTACTTC
>TRBJ2-7|-|TRBV6-1|TRBD2
CASSELLATSGEQYF
TGTGCCAGCAGTGAATTATTAGCCACTAGCGGCGAGCAGTACTTC
>TRBJ2-1|-|TRBV2|TRBD1
CASSVGQGSPKDHPGAHNEQFF
TGTGCCAGCAGTGTGGGACAGGGCTCGCCTAAAGATCACCCTGGGGCCCACAATGAGCAGTTCTTC
>TRBJ2-4|-|TRBV7-2|-
CASSFLSIQYF
TGTGCCAGCAGCTTTCTGAGTATTCAGTACTTC
>TRBJ1-1|-|TRBV19|-
CASSIMSFRNTEAFF
TGTGCCAGTAGTATAATGAGTTTCCGGAACACTGAAGCTTTCTTT
>TRBJ2-7|-|TRBV29-1|TRBD2
CSAYGSSGRGYEQYF
TGCAGCGCCTACGGCTCAAGCGGGAGAGGCTACGAGCAGTACTTC
>TRBJ2-1|-|TRBV7-8|TRBD2
CASSLASGGNSGEQFF
TGTGCCAGCAGCTTAGCAAGCGGGGGAAACTCGGGTGAGCAGTTCTTC
>TRBJ2-2|-|TRBV19|-
CASSTDSSGELFF
TGTGCCAGTAGTACGGACAGTTCCGGGGAGCTGTTTTTT
>TRBJ1-5|-|TRBV6-5|TRBD1
CASRRTGGGNQPQHF
TGTGCCAGCCGGAGGACAGGGGGCGGCAATCAGCCCCAGCATTTT
>TRBJ2-5|-|TRBV5-6|TRBD1
CASSNTGVETQYF
TGTGCCAGCAGCAACACAGGGGTGGAGACCCAGTACTTC
>TRBJ1-5|few|TRBV19|-
CASTRDRQGDQPQHF
TGTGCCAGTACCAGGGATCGTCAGGGCGATCAGCCCCAGCATTTT
>TRBJ1-6|-|TRBV18|-
CASSPRARDSSYNSPLHF
TGTGCCAGCTCACCACGCGCCAGGGATAGCTCCTATAATTCACCCCTCCACTTT
>TRBJ2-1|-|TRBV7-3|TRBD2
CASSSPGGPHNEQFF
TGTGCCAGCAGCTCCCCGGGGGGGCCACACAATGAGCAGTTCTTC
>TRBJ1-2|-|TRBV30|-
CAWSVRGGYTF
TGTGCCTGGAGTGTCCGGGGGGGCTACACCTTC
>TRBJ2-7|-|TRBV13|TRBD2
CASSLSGSTHEQYF
TGTGCCAGCAGCTTGAGCGGGAGCACCCACGAGCAGTACTTC
>TRBJ2-1|-|TRBV27|-
CASSSRTVTNEQFF
TGTGCCAGCAGTTCCCGGACAGTCACGAATGAGCAGTTCTTC
>TRBJ2-7|-|TRBV5-6|TRBD1
CASEGTGGRYEQYF
TGTGCCAGCGAGGGTACAGGGGGCCGATACGAGCAGTACTTC
>TRBJ2-7|few|TRBV27|-
CASSLNRDYYYEQYF
TGTGCCAGCAGTTTAAACAGGGATTACTACTACGAGCAGTACTTC
>TRBJ1-2|-|TRBV10-3|-
CAIGGSDSYGYTF
TGTGCCATCGGGGGCTCTGACTCGTATGGCTACACCTTC
>TRBJ1-1|many|TRBV6-6|-
CASRGSNTEAFF
TGTGCCAGCCGCGGCAGTAACACTGAAGCTTTCTTT
>TRBJ1-5|-|TRBV5-5|TRBD1
CASSLAGGGGQPQHF
TGTGCCAGCAGCTTGGCAGGGGGTGGGGGACAGCCCCAGCATTTT
>TRBJ2-7|-|TRBV2|-
CASSGRTRAGDVYEQYF
TGTGCCAGCAGTGGCCGTACCCGGGCAGGGGACGTGTACGAGCAGTACTTC
>TRBJ2-1|-|TRBV28|TRBD1
CASSQTGGLSGEQFF
TGTGCCAGCAGCCAGACAGGGGGGCTCTCGGGTGAGCAGTTCTTC
>TRBJ2-5|once|TRBV7-7|-
CASSLGVGGGETQYF
TGTGCCAGCAGCTTAGGTGTAGGGGGTGGAGAGACCCAGTACTTC
>TRBJ1-2|few|TRBV6-1|TRBD1
CASTPQGANYGYTF
TGTGCCAGCACTCCACAGGGGGCTAACTATGGCTACACCTTC
>TRBJ1-2|-|TRBV6-5|-
CASSYSNRGYGYTF
TGTGCCAGCAGTTACTCGAACCGGGGCTATGGCTACACCTTC
>TRBJ2-7|once|TRBV15|-
CATSTLRGYEQYF
TGTGCCACCAGCACCCTTCGGGGGTACGAGCAGTACTTC
>TRBJ2-5|once|TRBV7-2|TRBD1
CASSLGGTGRETQYF
TGTGCCAGCAGCTTAGGGGGGACAGGGAGAGAGACCCAGTACTTC
>TRBJ2-3|once|TRBV11-2|TRBD2
CASSWASGSVDTQYF
TGTGCCAGCAGCTGGGCTAGCGGGAGTGTCGATACGCAGTATTTT
>TRBJ2-3|-|TRBV28|-
CASSLTGSTDTQYF
TGTGCCAGCAGTTTAACGGGGAGCACAGATACGCAGTATTTT
>TRBJ1-5|-|TRBV19|TRBD1
CASSRQGRHQPQHF
TGTGCCAGTAGTCGACAGGGACGACATCAGCCCCAGCATTTT
>TRBJ2-7|once|TRBV29-1|-
CSVHSGDHSYEQYF
TGCAGCGTCCATAGCGGCGACCACTCCTACGAGCAGTACTTC
>TRBJ2-3|-|TRBV7-6|-
CASSASRDTQYF
TGTGCCAGCAGCGCTAGCAGAGATACGCAGTATTTT
>TRBJ2-5|-|TRBV29-1|-
CSAREAYQETQYF
TGCAGCGCACGAGAGGCTTACCAAGAGACCCAGTACTTC
>TRBJ1-1|once|TRBV19|TRBD1
CASSIDGGTGASEAFF
TGTGCCAGTAGTATAGATGGAGGGACAGGGGCATCTGAAGCTTTCTTT
>TRBJ1-1|-|TRBV4-1|-
CASSIGQLNTEAFF
TGCGCCAGCAGCATCGGACAGCTAAACACTGAAGCTTTCTTT